Shown below are 22 T cell receptor beta chains from a single sample sequenced in a study of cytomegalovirus exposure and HLA in healthy donors. The PCR made use of 60 Vbeta and 13 Jbeta primers. Here immunoSEQ multiplex PCR was the method, and the copy in TCRdb shows in-frame clones only, minus some. The sample consists of under 200,000 clones, about three quarters of them appearing once. Material for sequencing was PBMCs. Source of these receptors: a woman aged 40 to 49 in good health and CMV-seropositive.

CDR3 coding DNA: TGTGCCAGCATTGAAGATATTGGGAGTACCTACGAGCAGTACTTC. The encoded protein is CASIEDIGSTYEQYF. The chain employs TRBV28 and TRBJ2-7; D may be TRBD2 (5 bases). V was shortened by 7 bases and J by 2 bases, with 18 bases between the two germline ends. This CDR3 is built from 15 residues. Germline V CDR1 and CDR2: MDHEN, SYDVKM.

This clone was detected once. The CDR3 DNA sequence: TGTGCCAGCAGCTTGGCGGACAGGGACAATTCACCCCTCCACTTT. Encoded protein: CASSLADRDNSPLHF. The V gene is TRBV5-4, the J gene TRBJ1-6; 8 nucleotides match TRBD1. The germline V gene encodes CDR1 SGHNT and CDR2 YYREEE (reference sequence). CDR3 size: 15 residues. Germline trimming cut 0 bases from V and 7 bases from J; bases unmatched to any gene: 3. Full variable domain (missing parts from reference TRBV5-4 and TRBJ1-6): ETGVTQSPTHLIKTRGQQVTLRCSSQSGHNTVSWYQQALGQGPQFIFQYYREEENGRGNFPPRFSGLQFPNYSSELNVNALELDDSALYLCASSLADRDNSPLHFGNGTRLTVT.

The table lists this clone with a few counts. The chain carries TRBV30 and TRBJ2-5, with TRBD2 identical over 13 bases. CDR1 and CDR2 from the germline V gene are GTSNPN and SVGIG (reference sequence). This CDR3 has 15 residues. The V segment lost 8 bases and the J segment 5 bases; nucleotides outside the gene matches: 11. CDR3 protein: CAQALAGGGAETQYF. CDR3 bases: TGTGCCCAGGCACTAGCGGGAGGGGGAGCGGAGACCCAGTACTTC.

This clone was seen a single time. J is TRBJ2-6 and V is TRBV18, with TRBD1 as a possible D gene (6 bases). Germline CDR1 is KGHSH and CDR2 is LQKENI. This CDR3 contains 15 residues. Trimming pared 7 bases from V and 1 base from J, leaving 11 bases between. CDR3: CASYLQGSGANVLTF. In DNA form, the CDR3 reads TGTGCCAGCTACCTACAGGGATCTGGGGCCAACGTCCTGACTTTC.

CDR3 DNA: TGTGCCACCATGGACAGTCGACAAGAGACCCAGTACTTC. This gives the protein CATMDSRQETQYF. V and J are TRBV10-3 and TRBJ2-5; a weak D match, TRBD1 (6 bases). With 10 bases removed from V and 2 bases from J, the gap between germline ends came to 14 bases. Germline V gene sequence: CDR1 ENHRY, CDR2 SYGVKD. This CDR3 is 13 amino acids long.

The rearrangement uses TRBV9 and TRBJ2-7, with a tentative D call TRBD2 (5 bases). Trimming pared 0 bases from V and 2 bases from J, leaving 9 bases between. CDR1 and CDR2 (germline): SGDLS, YYNGEE. The CDR3 loop spans 14 amino acids. The CDR3, as DNA: TGTGCCAGCAGCGTAGGACTAACAGCCTACGAGCAGTACTTC. Translation: CASSVGLTAYEQYF. The entire variable domain, with the rest obtained from reference TRBV9 and TRBJ2-7, is as follows: DSGVTQTPKHLITATGQRVTLRCSPRSGDLSVYWYQQSLDQGLQFLIQYYNGEERAKGNILERFSAQQFPDLHSELNLSSLELGDSALYFCASSVGLTAYEQYFGPGTRLTVT.

The chain carries TRBV5-5 and TRBJ2-5; TRBD2 aligns across 7 bases. This CDR3 comprises 14 residues. V lost 1 base to trimming and J lost 2 bases; unmatched junction nucleotides: 2. CDR1 and CDR2 from the germline V gene are SGHKS and YYEKEE (reference sequence). As DNA, the CDR3 is TGTGCCAGCAGCTTGTACGGGGGGCAAGAGACCCAGTACTTC. Translated: CASSLYGGQETQYF.

This chain connects TRBV7-2 to TRBJ2-1, with a possible D match to TRBD2 (5 bases). CDR3 length equals 17 residues. Germline lookup yields CDR1 SGHTA and CDR2 FQGNSA. The V end was cut by 3 bases, the J end by 9 bases, with 24 bases between. The CDR3 spells CASSLAHTRWGLGEQFF. For the CDR3, the DNA is TGTGCCAGCAGCTTGGCCCACACTAGATGGGGTCTAGGTGAGCAGTTCTTC. Filled out from reference TRBV7-2 and TRBJ2-1, the complete variable domain reads GAGVSQSPSNKVTEKGKDVELRCDPISGHTALYWYRQSLGQGLEFLIYFQGNSAPDKSGLPSDRFSAERTGGSVSTLTIQRTQQEDSAVYLCASSLAHTRWGLGEQFFGPGTRLTVL.

The V and J genes are TRBV11-3 and TRBJ2-7; 7 bases are a match to TRBD1. Germline V gives CDR1 SGHNT, CDR2 YENEEA. This CDR3 region has 13 residues. Germline trimming cut 5 bases from V and 6 bases from J; bases unmatched to any gene: 7. In DNA form, the CDR3 reads TGTGCCAGCAGCCCCACTACAGGGGCCGAGCAGTACTTC. Its translation is CASSPTTGAEQYF.

This chain uses TRBV6-6 with TRBJ1-1, with D tentatively TRBD1 (5 bases). V was clipped by 6 bases and J by 1 base, with 12 bases between them. The CDR3 sequence is 14 residues long. From germline, CDR1 is MNHNY and CDR2 SVGAGI (reference sequence). For the CDR3, the DNA is TGTGCCAGCAGCCTTCCAACAGGGAACACTGAAGCTTTCTTT. It yields the protein CASSLPTGNTEAFF.

CDR3: CASSLPRQGCEKLFF. The CDR3 bases are TGCGCCAGCAGTCTACCCCGCCAGGGGTGCGAAAAACTGTTTTTT. This rearrangement joins TRBV23-1 to TRBJ1-4, with a possible D match to TRBD1 (6 bases). TRBV23-1 is designated an ORF whose function remains uncertain. The CDR3 length is 15 residues. V was trimmed by 4 bases and J by 8 bases, leaving 17 bases between them.

The chain is built from TRBV7-2 and TRBJ2-3, with 12 positions matching TRBD2. Trimming took 7 bases from V and 10 from J; bases not matched to a gene: 12. In germline, CDR1 is SGHTA, CDR2 FQGNSA. The CDR3 runs to 15 residues. The CDR3 reads CASIPSGGAVSAQYF. For the CDR3, the DNA is TGTGCCAGCATCCCTAGCGGGGGGGCTGTTTCCGCGCAGTATTTT.

This clone was seen a single time. The chain recombines TRBV9 with TRBJ2-7; unclear D gene. With 0 bases removed from V and 2 bases from J, the gap between germline ends came to 12 bases. This CDR3 is 15 amino acids long. The germline gives CDR1 SGDLS, CDR2 YYNGEE. The DNA of the CDR3 is TGTGCCAGCAGCGTAGGGCTTGATGGGCCCTACGAGCAGTACTTC. This sequence encodes CASSVGLDGPYEQYF.

The CDR3 DNA sequence: TGTGCCAGCAGCTCGGGCGGGGGTTTAAGTCAGCCCCAGCATTTT. The encoded protein is CASSSGGGLSQPQHF. The V call is TRBV7-2, the J call TRBJ1-5; perhaps TRBD1 as D (5 bases). CDR3 size: 15 residues. Germline V gene data show CDR1 as SGHTA and CDR2 as FQGNSA. Between the trimmed V and J ends, which lost 4 bases and 6 bases, there was a span of 16 bases.

The chain has TRBV6-1 and TRBJ2-1; TRBD1 matches 9 bases. Germline values: CDR1 MNHNS, CDR2 SASEGT. J lost 8 bases, V lost 2 bases, and 4 bases had no gene match. The CDR3 totals 14 residues. CDR3 bases: TGTGCCAGCAGTGAACGGGACAGGGAGGATGAGCAGTTCTTC. It specifies CASSERDREDEQFF.

This rearrangement joins TRBV6-5 to TRBJ1-6; 8 bases line up with TRBD1. Germline-derived CDR1 and CDR2 are MNHEY and SVGAGI. With V trimmed by 6 bases and J by 10 bases, 5 bases remained unmatched. This CDR3 contains 13 residues. CDR3 loop: CASRDRVGSPLHF. CDR3 DNA sequence: TGTGCCAGCAGGGACAGGGTGGGATCACCCCTCCACTTT.

A single count supports this clone. The V gene is TRBV5-5, the J gene TRBJ2-1; the D gene is possibly TRBD2 (6 bases). Germline V CDR1 and CDR2: SGHKS, YYEKEE (reference sequence). This CDR3 has 13 amino acids. The germline V and J ends were trimmed by 2 bases and 7 bases, with 10 bases remaining between them. CDR3 coding DNA: TGTGCCAGCAGCTTTGAGACTAGGAATGAGCAGTTCTTC. Translation: CASSFETRNEQFF.

V usage is TRBV5-1 and J usage is TRBJ2-5; TRBD2 matches at 7 bases. The CDR3 consists of 17 residues. With 0 bases clipped from V and 1 base from J, the junction kept 9 bases outside the gene matches. Germline-derived CDR1 and CDR2 are SGHRS and YFSETQ. The CDR3 spells CASSLELARGIQETQYF. The DNA of the CDR3 is TGCGCCAGCAGCTTGGAACTAGCGAGGGGAATCCAAGAGACCCAGTACTTC.

V usage is TRBV30 and J usage is TRBJ1-5; 7 bases agree with TRBD1. CDR3 length: 14 amino acids. Germline V lookup: CDR1 GTSNPN, CDR2 SVGIG (reference sequence). Trimming took 1 base from V and 4 from J; bases not matched to a gene: 4. CDR3 amino acids: CAWSGDSLNQPQHF. The CDR3 nucleotides read TGTGCCTGGAGTGGGGACAGTTTAAATCAGCCCCAGCATTTT.

V is TRBV6-4 and J is TRBJ2-3; 16 bases are a match to TRBD2. This CDR3 contains 19 residues. Trimming removed 10 bases from V and 1 base from J; junction bases left unmatched: 14. Germline CDR1 MRHNA, CDR2 SNTAGT. In nucleotides, the CDR3 is TGTGCCACCCTGGGCCCGGGACTAGCGGGGGGGCGGGGCACAGATACGCAGTATTTT. Translating it yields CATLGPGLAGGRGTDTQYF.

The chain recombines TRBV7-7 with TRBJ2-1; TRBD2 matches at 9 bases. Germline V lookup: CDR1 SSHAT, CDR2 FNYEAQ (reference sequence). The CDR3 sequence is 15 residues long. The trim removed 5 bases at V and 5 bases at J, leaving 7 bases unmatched. CDR3 bases: TGTGCCAGCAGCCCAATAGCGGGGGCGAACAATGAGCAGTTCTTC. Amino acid sequence: CASSPIAGANNEQFF. Full variable domain (rest looked up from reference TRBV7-7 and TRBJ2-1): GAGVSQSPRYKVTKRGQDVTLRCDPISSHATLYWYQQALGQGPEFLTYFNYEAQPDKSGLPSDRFSAERPEGSISTLTIQRTEQRDSAMYRCASSPIAGANNEQFFGPGTRLTVL.

The chain combines TRBV19 with TRBJ1-6, with D possibly TRBD1 on 6 matching bases. The CDR3 has 16 amino acids. The ends were cut back, 3 bases at V and 4 bases at J, with 13 bases in the middle. Germline V gene lookup returns CDR1 LNHDA and CDR2 SQIVND (reference sequence). The CDR3 spells CASSIGRDTYNSPLHF. Here the CDR3 DNA reads TGTGCCAGTAGTATCGGCCGGGACACTTATAATTCACCCCTCCACTTT.